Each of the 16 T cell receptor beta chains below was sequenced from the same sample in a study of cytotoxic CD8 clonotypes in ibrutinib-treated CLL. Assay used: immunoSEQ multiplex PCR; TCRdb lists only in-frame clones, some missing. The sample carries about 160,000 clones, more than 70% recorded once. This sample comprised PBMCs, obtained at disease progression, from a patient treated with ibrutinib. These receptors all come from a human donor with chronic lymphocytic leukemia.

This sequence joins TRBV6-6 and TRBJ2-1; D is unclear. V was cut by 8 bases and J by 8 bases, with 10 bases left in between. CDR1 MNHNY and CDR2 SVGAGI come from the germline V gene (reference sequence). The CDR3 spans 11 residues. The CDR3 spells CASQNSYEQFF. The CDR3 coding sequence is TGTGCCAGCCAGAATAGCTATGAGCAGTTCTTC.

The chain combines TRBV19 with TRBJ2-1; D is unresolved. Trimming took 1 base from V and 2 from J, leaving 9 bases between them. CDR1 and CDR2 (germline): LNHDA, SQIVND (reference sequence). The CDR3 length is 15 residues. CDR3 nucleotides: TGTGCCAGTAGTATAGGGGGTGCCGCCTACAATGAGCAGTTCTTC. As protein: CASSIGGAAYNEQFF.

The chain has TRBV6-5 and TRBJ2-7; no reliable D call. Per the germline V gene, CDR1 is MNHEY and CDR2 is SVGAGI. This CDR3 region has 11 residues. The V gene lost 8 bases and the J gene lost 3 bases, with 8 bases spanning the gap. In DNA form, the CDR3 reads TGTGCCAGCTCCAACAGCTACGAGCAGTACTTC. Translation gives CASSNSYEQYF.

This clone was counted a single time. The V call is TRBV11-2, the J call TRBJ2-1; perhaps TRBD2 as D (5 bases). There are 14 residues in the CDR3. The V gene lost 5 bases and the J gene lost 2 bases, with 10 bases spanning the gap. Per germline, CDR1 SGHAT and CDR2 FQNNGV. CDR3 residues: CASSPDSPYNEQFF. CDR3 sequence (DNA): TGTGCCAGCAGCCCGGACTCCCCCTACAATGAGCAGTTCTTC.

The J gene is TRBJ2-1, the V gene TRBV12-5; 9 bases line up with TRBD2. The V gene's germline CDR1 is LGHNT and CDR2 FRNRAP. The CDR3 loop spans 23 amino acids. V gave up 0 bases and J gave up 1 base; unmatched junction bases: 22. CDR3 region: CASGLVLRLGDFSSGSSYNEQFF. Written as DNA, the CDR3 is TGTGCTAGTGGTTTGGTACTGCGGCTGGGGGATTTTAGTAGCGGGAGTTCCTACAATGAGCAGTTCTTC.

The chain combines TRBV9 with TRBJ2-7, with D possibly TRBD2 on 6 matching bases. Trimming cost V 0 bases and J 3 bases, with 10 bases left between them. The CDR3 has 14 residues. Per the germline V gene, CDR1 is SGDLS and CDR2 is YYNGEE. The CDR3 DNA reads TGTGCCAGCAGCGTAGGGCGGGAAGTCTACGAGCAGTACTTC. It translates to CASSVGREVYEQYF. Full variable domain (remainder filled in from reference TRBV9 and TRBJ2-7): DSGVTQTPKHLITATGQRVTLRCSPRSGDLSVYWYQQSLDQGLQFLIQYYNGEERAKGNILERFSAQQFPDLHSELNLSSLELGDSALYFCASSVGREVYEQYFGPGTRLTVT.

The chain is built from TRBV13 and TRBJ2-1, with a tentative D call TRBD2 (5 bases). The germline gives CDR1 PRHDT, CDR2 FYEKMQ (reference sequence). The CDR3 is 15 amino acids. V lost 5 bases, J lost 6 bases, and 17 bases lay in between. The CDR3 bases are TGTGCCAGCAGCGCAGGTGCCCTTGCGGGCAATGAGCAGTTCTTC. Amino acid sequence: CASSAGALAGNEQFF.

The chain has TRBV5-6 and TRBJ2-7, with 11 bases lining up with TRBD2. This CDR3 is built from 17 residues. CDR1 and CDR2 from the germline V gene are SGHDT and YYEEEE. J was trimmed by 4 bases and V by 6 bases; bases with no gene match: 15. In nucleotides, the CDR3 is TGTGCCAGCACCCAAGAGGGACTAGCGGTTTTCGGGTACGAGCAGTACTTC. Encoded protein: CASTQEGLAVFGYEQYF.

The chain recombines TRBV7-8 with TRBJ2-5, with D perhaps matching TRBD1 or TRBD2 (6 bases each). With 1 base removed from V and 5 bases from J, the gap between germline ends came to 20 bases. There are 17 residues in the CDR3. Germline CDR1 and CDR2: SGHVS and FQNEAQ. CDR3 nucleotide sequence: TGTGCCAGCAGCTTAGTAGGGGGGACCCCGGGTTGGGAGACCCAGTACTTC. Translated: CASSLVGGTPGWETQYF.

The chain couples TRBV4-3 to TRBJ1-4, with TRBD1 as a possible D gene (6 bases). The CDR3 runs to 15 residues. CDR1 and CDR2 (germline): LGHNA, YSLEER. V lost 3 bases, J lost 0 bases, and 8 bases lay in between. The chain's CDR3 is CASSHRGTTNEKLFF. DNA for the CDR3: TGCGCCAGCAGCCATAGGGGGACAACTAATGAAAAACTGTTTTTT.

The CDR3 bases are TGTGCCAGCAGCCTCGGGACTAGCGGGGGCCGCCTTGGCGAGCAGTACTTC. This gives the protein CASSLGTSGGRLGEQYF. The chain employs TRBV9 and TRBJ2-7; 14 bases agree with TRBD2. The CDR3 is 17 amino acids. V lost 4 bases to trimming and J lost 6 bases; unmatched junction nucleotides: 12. Germline V gene sequence: CDR1 SGDLS, CDR2 YYNGEE.

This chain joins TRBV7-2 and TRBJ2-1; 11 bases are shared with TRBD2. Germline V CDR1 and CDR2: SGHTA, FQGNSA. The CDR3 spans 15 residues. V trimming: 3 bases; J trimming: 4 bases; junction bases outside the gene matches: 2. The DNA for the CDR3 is TGTGCCAGCAGCTTGATAGCGGGAGGGTACAATGAGCAGTTCTTC. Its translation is CASSLIAGGYNEQFF.

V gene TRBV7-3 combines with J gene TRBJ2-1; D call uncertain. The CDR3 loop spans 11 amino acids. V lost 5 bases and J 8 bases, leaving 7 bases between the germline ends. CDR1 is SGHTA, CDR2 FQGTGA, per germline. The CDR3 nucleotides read TGTGCCAGCAGCCTGACGGATGAGCAGTTCTTC. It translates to CASSLTDEQFF.

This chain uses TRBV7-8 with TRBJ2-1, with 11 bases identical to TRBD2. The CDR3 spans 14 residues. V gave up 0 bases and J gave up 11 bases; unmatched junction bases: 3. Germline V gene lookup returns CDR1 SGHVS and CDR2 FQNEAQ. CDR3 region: CASSLAGLAGQQFF. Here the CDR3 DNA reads TGTGCCAGCAGCTTAGCCGGACTAGCGGGCCAGCAGTTCTTC. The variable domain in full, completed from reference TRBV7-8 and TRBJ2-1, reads GAGVSQSPRYKVAKRGQDVALRCDPISGHVSLFWYQQALGQGPEFLTYFQNEAQLDKSGLPSDRFFAERPEGSVSTLKIQRTQQEDSAVYLCASSLAGLAGQQFFGPGTRLTVL.

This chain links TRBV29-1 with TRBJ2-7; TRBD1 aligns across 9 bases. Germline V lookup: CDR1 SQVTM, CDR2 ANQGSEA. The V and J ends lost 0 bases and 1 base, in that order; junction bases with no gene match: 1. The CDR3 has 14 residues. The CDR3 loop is CSVEEGTGSYEQYF. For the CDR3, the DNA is TGCAGCGTTGAAGAAGGGACAGGGTCCTACGAGCAGTACTTC.

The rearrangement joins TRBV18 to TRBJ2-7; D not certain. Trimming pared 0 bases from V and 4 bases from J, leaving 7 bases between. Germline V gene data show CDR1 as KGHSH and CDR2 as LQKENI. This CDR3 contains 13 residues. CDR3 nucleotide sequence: TGTGCCAGCTCACCACCGTGGATGTACGAGCAGTACTTC. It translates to CASSPPWMYEQYF.